This entry features one T cell receptor beta chain sequence. Antigen: not known. This sample is drawn from a study of OX40 agonist ivuxolimab in advanced cancers. Study findings and constraints: On average, CD8+ T cells showed a greater number of expanded clones than CD4+.

This CDR3 spans 13 amino acids. V dropped 7 bases and J dropped 2; count of bases not matched to a gene: 3. CDR1 and CDR2 (germline): SNHLY, FYNNEI. The repertoire was sequenced with immunoSEQ multiplex PCR; TCRdb's copy has only in-frame clones and lacks some. The sample yields under 140,000 clones, roughly 89% seen once. The input for sequencing was CD4+ or CD8+ T cells sorted from blood, taken in a trial of the OX40 agonist ivuxolimab. V and J are TRBV2 and TRBJ2-7; 9 bases align to TRBD1. This TCR came from an adult with an advanced solid tumor such as melanoma, head and neck, liver or kidney cancer. CDR3 DNA: TGTGCCAGCAACCGACAGGGGGCCTACGAGCAGTACTTC. Amino acids: CASNRQGAYEQYF.